This TCR beta chain originates from a study of OX40 agonist ivuxolimab in advanced cancers. Notes on the study in general: On average, CD8+ T cells showed a greater number of expanded clones than CD4+. Some of the nonresponding patients also showed low levels of normalized T-cell clonal expansion.

Assay: immunoSEQ multiplex PCR; the TCRdb copy retains only in-frame clones and omits some. The sample carries tens of thousands of clones, around 89% recorded once. Points on this clone: The antigen is undetermined.

Any history of autoimmune disease or systemic immunosuppression disqualified patients. This CDR3 has 15 amino acids. Germline V gene sequence: CDR1 LNHDA, CDR2 SQIVND (reference sequence). Trimming stripped 3 bases from V and 0 bases from J, with 9 bases between. Source: CD4+ or CD8+ T cells sorted from blood, taken in a trial of the OX40 agonist ivuxolimab. This TCR was sampled from an adult with an advanced solid tumor such as melanoma, head and neck, liver or kidney cancer. This chain links TRBV19 with TRBJ2-1; no definite D call. This CDR3 is CASSINGDSYNEQFF. The CDR3 DNA follows: TGTGCCAGTAGTATTAATGGGGACTCCTACAATGAGCAGTTCTTC.